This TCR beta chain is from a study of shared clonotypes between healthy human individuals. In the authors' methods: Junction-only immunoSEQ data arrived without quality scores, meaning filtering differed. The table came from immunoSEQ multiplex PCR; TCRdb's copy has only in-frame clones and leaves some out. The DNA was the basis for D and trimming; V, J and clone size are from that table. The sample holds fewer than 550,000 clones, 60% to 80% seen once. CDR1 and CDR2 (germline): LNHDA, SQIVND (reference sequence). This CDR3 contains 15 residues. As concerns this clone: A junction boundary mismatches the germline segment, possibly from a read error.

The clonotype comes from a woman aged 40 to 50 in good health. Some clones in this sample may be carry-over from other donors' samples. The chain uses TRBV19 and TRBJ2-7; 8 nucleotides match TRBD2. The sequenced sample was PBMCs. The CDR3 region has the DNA TGTGCCAGTAGTGTAGAAGCGGGAGTCAGGCACGAGCAGTACTTC. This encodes CASSVEAGVRHEQYF.